This TCR beta chain is from a study of blood T cells in healthy people across ages. V lost 5 bases and J 4 bases, leaving 20 bases between the germline ends. Germline lookup yields CDR1 LGHDT and CDR2 YNNKEL (reference sequence). This CDR3 region has 16 residues. Sample-barcoded 5' priming and a J-beta primer mix drove a second PCR of about 7 to 12 cycles. TCRdb reprocessed the 5' RACE reads with MiXCR, giving one entry per CDR3 protein. The top ten clones hold just over 15% of a sample with hundreds of thousands of distinct CDR3 sequences, less than 40% of them seen once. The chain links TRBV3-1 to TRBJ2-5, with a weak D call TRBD2 (5 bases). The sequenced material came from blood. This receptor was taken from a woman aged 80 or over in good health. The CDR3 DNA reads TGTGCCAGCAGCGAAGCCTCTATTTTCGGACTAGAGACCCAGTACTTC. Translating gives CASSEASIFGLETQYF.